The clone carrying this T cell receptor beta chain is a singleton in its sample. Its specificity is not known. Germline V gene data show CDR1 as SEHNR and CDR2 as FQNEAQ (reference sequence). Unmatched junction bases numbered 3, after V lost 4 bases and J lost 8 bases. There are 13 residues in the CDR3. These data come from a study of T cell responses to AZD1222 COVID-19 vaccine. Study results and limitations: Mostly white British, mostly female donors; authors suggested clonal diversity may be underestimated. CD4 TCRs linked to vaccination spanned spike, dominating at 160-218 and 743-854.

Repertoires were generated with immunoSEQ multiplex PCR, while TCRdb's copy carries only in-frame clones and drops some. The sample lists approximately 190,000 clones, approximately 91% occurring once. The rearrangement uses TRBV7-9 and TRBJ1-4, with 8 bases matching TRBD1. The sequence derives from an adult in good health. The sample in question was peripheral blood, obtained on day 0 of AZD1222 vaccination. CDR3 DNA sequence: TGTGCCAGCAGCTACCGGGACAGGGAAAAACTGTTTTTT. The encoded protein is CASSYRDREKLFF.